These T cell receptor beta chains were read from a single sample in a study of cytomegalovirus exposure and HLA in healthy donors. The assay was immunoSEQ multiplex PCR, and TCRdb's table has in-frame clones only and misses some. This table holds fewer than 200,000 clones, about 79% found once. Sequenced: PBMCs. These receptors originate from a girl aged 2-10 years in good health and CMV-seropositive. The CDR3 runs from the conserved cysteine through the conserved F or W. A D gene is named only where the DNA matches it firmly. Clone size is not always given. Where it is, it says once, few, many or a class for expanded clones.

14	TRBV7-2	.	TRBJ2-7	TRBD1	CASSPPQDRLLQYF	TGTGCCAGCAGCCCCCCACAGGACAGGTTACTTCAGTACTTC
16	TRBV9	.	TRBJ2-5	TRBD2	CASSESWGGVQETQYF	TGTGCCAGCAGCGAATCCTGGGGGGGGGTCCAAGAGACCCAGTACTTC
11	TRBV28	.	TRBJ2-7	.	CASAGRFEQYF	TGTGCCAGCGCGGGGCGATTCGAGCAGTACTTC
14	TRBV9	.	TRBJ2-3	.	CASSVRDSVDTQYF	TGTGCCAGCAGCGTAAGGGACTCAGTGGATACGCAGTATTTT
14	TRBV7-8	.	TRBJ1-6	TRBD1	CASSPGTGPAPLHF	TGTGCCAGCAGCCCTGGGACAGGGCCGGCACCCCTCCACTTT
12	TRBV30	.	TRBJ1-1	.	CAWSAQPPEAFF	TGTGCCTGGAGCGCGCAACCACCCGAAGCTTTCTTT
18	TRBV21-1	.	TRBJ1-6	.	CASIRGRRERGSNSPLHF	TGTGCCAGCATCCGGGGAAGAAGGGAGAGAGGTAGTAATTCACCCCTCCACTTT
14	TRBV7-9	.	TRBJ1-1	.	CASSLGGGNTEAFF	TGTGCCAGCAGCTTAGGAGGCGGCAACACTGAAGCTTTCTTT
19	TRBV11-3	.	TRBJ2-7	TRBD2	CASSLDWTSGSISEYEQYF	TGTGCCAGCAGCTTAGATTGGACTAGCGGGAGTATTTCGGAGTACGAGCAGTACTTC
13	TRBV5-1	.	TRBJ2-7	.	CASSFDTSYEQYF	TGCGCCAGCAGCTTCGACACCTCCTACGAGCAGTACTTC
15	TRBV9	.	TRBJ2-7	.	CASSPLGGTIYEQYF	TGTGCCAGCAGCCCCCTGGGCGGGACCATTTACGAGCAGTACTTC
15	TRBV15	.	TRBJ2-6	TRBD2	CATSRDRGGAGVLTF	TGTGCCACCAGCAGAGACCGGGGGGGGGCCGGAGTCCTGACTTTC
13	TRBV6-5	few	TRBJ1-2	.	CASSRGPSYGYTF	TGTGCCAGCAGCCGAGGGCCGAGCTATGGCTACACCTTC
13	TRBV11-3	.	TRBJ2-5	.	CASSGIGEETQYF	TGTGCCAGCAGCGGAATTGGGGAGGAGACCCAGTACTTC
16	TRBV6-5	.	TRBJ2-1	.	CASSYSAGSSYNEQFF	TGTGCCAGCAGTTACTCGGCGGGCAGCTCCTACAATGAGCAGTTCTTC
15	TRBV19	.	TRBJ1-2	TRBD1	CASNPTGRPHYGYTF	TGTGCCAGTAACCCGACAGGGAGGCCTCACTATGGCTACACCTTC
15	TRBV10-3	.	TRBJ2-3	TRBD2	CAISQTSRNTDTQYF	TGTGCCATCAGCCAGACTAGCCGTAACACAGATACGCAGTATTTT
13	TRBV6-1	.	TRBJ2-3	.	CASSLEAGDTQYF	TGTGCCAGCAGTTTAGAGGCAGGGGATACGCAGTATTTT
14	TRBV5-8	.	TRBJ2-7	.	CASSLVGVTYEQYF	TGTGCCAGCAGCTTGGTAGGGGTAACCTACGAGCAGTACTTC
13	TRBV5-1	.	TRBJ2-1	TRBD1	CASAGQGVNEQFF	TGCGCCAGCGCGGGACAGGGTGTCAATGAGCAGTTCTTC
14	TRBV21-1	.	TRBJ2-7	.	CASSAGQESYEQYF	TGTGCCAGCAGCGCGGGACAGGAATCCTACGAGCAGTACTTC
11	TRBV20-1	.	TRBJ2-3	.	CSALFLDTQYF	TGCAGTGCCCTCTTTCTAGATACGCAGTATTTT
13	TRBV27	.	TRBJ2-1	TRBD1	CAILSGKGAEQFF	TGTGCCATACTGTCCGGGAAGGGGGCTGAGCAGTTCTTC
14	TRBV6-6	.	TRBJ1-1	.	CASRQMGGDTEAFF	TGTGCCAGCAGACAAATGGGGGGGGACACTGAAGCTTTCTTT
14	TRBV5-1	.	TRBJ1-4	.	CASSLDVADEKLFF	TGCGCCAGCAGCTTGGATGTGGCGGATGAAAAACTGTTTTTT
17	TRBV5-4	once	TRBJ2-1	TRBD1	CASSLYQTGGSYNEQFF	TGTGCCAGCAGCTTATATCAGACAGGGGGGTCCTACAATGAGCAGTTCTTC
15	TRBV6-1	.	TRBJ1-4	TRBD1	CASTTEEAGGEKLFF	TGTGCCAGCACCACAGAGGAGGCAGGGGGTGAAAAACTGTTTTTT
13	TRBV6-4	.	TRBJ1-2	TRBD1	CASSRQGNYGYTF	TGTGCCAGCAGTCGACAGGGGAACTATGGCTACACCTTC
16	TRBV7-9	.	TRBJ2-1	TRBD1	CASSSMSDRGSNEQFF	TGTGCCAGCAGCTCGATGTCGGACAGGGGAAGCAATGAGCAGTTCTTC
15	TRBV7-2	once	TRBJ2-1	TRBD2	CASSWTSGNGAEQFF	TGTGCCAGCAGCTGGACTAGCGGGAATGGTGCTGAGCAGTTCTTC
15	TRBV2	.	TRBJ1-2	.	CASSEGQTANYGYTF	TGTGCCAGCAGTGAAGGACAGACTGCTAACTATGGCTACACCTTC
13	TRBV5-4	.	TRBJ2-7	.	CASSLAGTREQYF	TGTGCCAGCAGCTTGGCCGGTACCCGCGAGCAGTACTTC
17	TRBV5-1	.	TRBJ2-2	.	CASSYRGGSTGTGELFF	TGCGCCAGCAGCTATAGGGGGGGGTCGACAGGCACCGGGGAGCTGTTTTTT
14	TRBV11-2	few	TRBJ2-7	TRBD1	CASRDPQGVAEQYF	TGTGCCAGCAGGGATCCACAGGGGGTTGCCGAGCAGTACTTC
15	TRBV5-1	.	TRBJ1-4	.	CASSSTTGETEKLFF	TGCGCCAGCAGTTCTACGACAGGAGAAACTGAAAAACTGTTTTTT
17	TRBV4-2	few	TRBJ1-1	.	CASSQDLAQGRNTEAFF	TGTGCCAGCAGCCAAGATCTGGCCCAGGGGAGGAACACTGAAGCTTTCTTT
15	TRBV27	once	TRBJ1-5	.	CASSFSGGWDQPQHF	TGTGCCAGCAGCTTTTCGGGGGGTTGGGATCAGCCCCAGCATTTT
17	TRBV5-1	.	TRBJ2-3	TRBD1	CASSYSTGSGNTDTQYF	TGCGCCAGCAGTTATTCGACAGGGTCGGGAAACACAGATACGCAGTATTTT
16	TRBV11-2	.	TRBJ1-2	.	CASSLGRGGRGYGYTF	TGTGCCAGCAGCTTAGGGAGGGGAGGGAGGGGGTATGGCTACACCTTC
14	TRBV6-6	.	TRBJ2-2	.	CASRSTGNTGELFF	TGTGCCAGCAGGTCGACAGGGAACACCGGGGAGCTGTTTTTT
12	TRBV19	.	TRBJ1-5	.	CASTGRNQPQHF	TGTGCCAGTACGGGTCGCAATCAGCCCCAGCATTTT
18	TRBV30	.	TRBJ2-3	TRBD2	CARSRGGFGTSFTDTQYF	TGTGCCCGGAGTCGGGGGGGTTTTGGGACTAGCTTCACAGATACGCAGTATTTT
13	TRBV7-2	.	TRBJ2-7	.	CASSLASSYEQYF	TGTGCCAGCAGCTTAGCTAGCTCCTACGAGCAGTACTTC
16	TRBV6-1	few	TRBJ1-6	.	CASSEGWGRGNSPLHF	TGTGCCAGCAGTGAAGGGTGGGGCAGGGGAAATTCACCCCTCCACTTT
15	TRBV5-4	.	TRBJ2-1	.	CASSLAQRGNNEQFF	TGTGCCAGCAGCTTAGCACAACGGGGGAACAATGAGCAGTTCTTC
14	TRBV6-1	.	TRBJ1-2	.	CASSEARAAVGYTF	TGTGCCAGCAGTGAAGCGCGGGCGGCGGTTGGGTACACCTTC
16	TRBV9	once	TRBJ1-2	.	CASSVAGGETNYGYTF	TGTGCCAGCAGCGTAGCGGGGGGCGAAACTAACTATGGCTACACCTTC
14	TRBV11-3	.	TRBJ2-3	TRBD2	CASSSLAGADTQYF	TGTGCCAGCAGCTCTCTAGCGGGAGCAGATACGCAGTATTTT
13	TRBV6-5	.	TRBJ2-7	.	CASRRGGGYEQYF	TGTGCCAGTAGGAGGGGTGGGGGCTACGAGCAGTACTTC
15	TRBV4-1	.	TRBJ2-5	TRBD1	CASSHPTGILETQYF	TGCGCCAGCAGCCACCCGACAGGGATTTTGGAGACCCAGTACTTC
16	TRBV9	.	TRBJ2-7	TRBD2	CASSVGGRGGVYEQYF	TGTGCCAGCAGCGTAGGAGGGCGGGGGGGGGTTTACGAGCAGTACTTC
12	TRBV9	.	TRBJ1-2	.	CASSSRGYGYTF	TGTGCCAGCAGCTCCCGGGGCTATGGCTACACCTTC
15	TRBV11-2	.	TRBJ2-3	.	CASSLLTPREDTQYF	TGTGCCAGCAGCTTACTTACTCCGCGAGAGGATACGCAGTATTTT
17	TRBV27	few	TRBJ2-1	.	CASSPTGSDISYNEQFF	TGTGCCAGCAGTCCAACAGGGTCTGACATCTCCTACAATGAGCAGTTCTTC
16	TRBV5-1	.	TRBJ2-6	.	CASSPDVRVGANVLTF	TGCGCCAGCAGCCCCGACGTCAGGGTTGGGGCCAACGTCCTGACTTTC
13	TRBV29-1	few	TRBJ2-7	.	CSVEGSRSYEQYF	TGCAGCGTTGAAGGGTCCAGGTCCTACGAGCAGTACTTC
13	TRBV19	.	TRBJ2-7	.	CASSISVSYEQYF	TGTGCCAGTAGTATTAGTGTTTCCTACGAGCAGTACTTC
17	TRBV19	.	TRBJ1-5	TRBD1	CASSTRDSLYSNQPQHF	TGTGCCAGTAGTACGCGGGACAGCCTGTATAGCAATCAGCCCCAGCATTTT
16	TRBV28	few	TRBJ2-3	.	CASSSLGGGKLNTQYF	TGTGCCAGCAGTTCTCTGGGGGGTGGGAAGTTAAATACGCAGTATTTT